The present entry profiles one T cell receptor (beta chain) with its context. A far larger clone is only one base removed, so a read error is likely. This sample is drawn from a study of regulatory T cells in long-lasting Graves disease. Germline CDR1 reads SGHTA; CDR2 reads FQGNSA. The CDR3 has 12 amino acids. Time point noted: newly diagnosed GD, antithyroid drugs for less than 3 months. Construction of the TCR library relied on RNA isolated from PBMCs. Criteria from the American Thyroid Association guidelines were applied to diagnose Graves' disease. Patients were enrolled at an endocrinology department in Xi'an, China. iRepertoire HTBI primers and Arm-PCR of CDR3 regions built TCR beta libraries. TCRdb reprocessed the multiplex PCR reads with MiXCR, giving one entry per CDR3 protein. This sample has a few hundred thousand distinct CDR3 sequences, with around 19% found just once. This sample was shared with a second study, whose subject was T cells in Graves' hyperthyroidism and ophthalmopathy. In that study: The model's output predicted ophthalmopathy at a median of about 5.9 months prior to onset.

Sequencing used peripheral blood mononuclear cells (PBMCs), obtained at new diagnosis, from a patient treated with antithyroid drugs. This receptor was obtained from a woman in her twenties or thirties with Graves disease. The V call is TRBV7-2, the J call TRBJ2-3; TRBD2 is a possible D gene (5 bases). The closer fit of TRBJ2-7 to the DNA end suggests the J call may be wrong. The CDR3 spells CASTSNGNEQYF. CDR3 nucleotide sequence: TGTGCCAGCACCTCTAACGGGAATGAGCAGTACTTC.